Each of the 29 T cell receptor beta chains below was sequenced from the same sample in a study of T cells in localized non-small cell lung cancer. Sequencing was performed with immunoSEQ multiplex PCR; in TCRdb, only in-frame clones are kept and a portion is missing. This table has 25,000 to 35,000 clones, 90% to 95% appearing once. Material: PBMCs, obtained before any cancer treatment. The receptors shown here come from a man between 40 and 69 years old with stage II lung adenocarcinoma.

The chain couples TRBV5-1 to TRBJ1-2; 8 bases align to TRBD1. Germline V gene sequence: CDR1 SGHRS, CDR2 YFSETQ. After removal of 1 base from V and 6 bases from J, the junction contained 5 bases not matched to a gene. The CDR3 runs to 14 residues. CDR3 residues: CASSLRDRSNGYTF. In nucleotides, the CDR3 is TGCGCCAGCAGCTTGCGGGACAGGTCGAATGGCTACACCTTC.

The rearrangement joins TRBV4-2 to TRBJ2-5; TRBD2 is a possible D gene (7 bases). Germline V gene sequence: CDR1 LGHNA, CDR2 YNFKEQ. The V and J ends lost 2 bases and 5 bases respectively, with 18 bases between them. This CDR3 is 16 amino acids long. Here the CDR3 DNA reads TGTGCCAGCAGCCAAATGACGGGGGGCGATGGGGAGACCCAGTACTTC. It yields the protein CASSQMTGGDGETQYF.

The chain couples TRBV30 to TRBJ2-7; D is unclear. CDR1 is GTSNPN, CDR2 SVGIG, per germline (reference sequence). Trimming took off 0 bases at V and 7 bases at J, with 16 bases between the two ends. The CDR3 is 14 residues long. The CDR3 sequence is CAWSVPSRPQEQYF. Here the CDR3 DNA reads TGTGCCTGGAGTGTACCATCTAGGCCCCAGGAGCAGTACTTC.

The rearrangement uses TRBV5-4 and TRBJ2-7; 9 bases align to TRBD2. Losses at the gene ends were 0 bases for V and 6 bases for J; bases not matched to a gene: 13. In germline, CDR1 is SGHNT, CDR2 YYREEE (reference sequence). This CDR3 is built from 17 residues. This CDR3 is CASSLGGNGGRAGEQYF. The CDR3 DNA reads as TGTGCCAGCAGCTTGGGGGGCAACGGCGGGAGGGCCGGCGAGCAGTACTTC.

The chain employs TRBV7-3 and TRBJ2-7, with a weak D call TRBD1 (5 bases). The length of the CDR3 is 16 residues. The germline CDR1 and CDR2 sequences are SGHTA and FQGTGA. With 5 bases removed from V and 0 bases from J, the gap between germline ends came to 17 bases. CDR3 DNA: TGTGCCAGCAGCGACACAGGTCCCCCCAGCTCCTACGAGCAGTACTTC. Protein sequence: CASSDTGPPSSYEQYF.

CDR3 sequence (DNA): TGTGCCAGCAGCTCTCTATCCGGGGAGCTGTTTTTT. Protein product: CASSSLSGELFF. The genes are TRBV28 and TRBJ2-2; D unresolved. This CDR3 is 12 amino acids long. Trimming stripped 6 bases from V and 6 bases from J, with 8 bases between. Germline lookup yields CDR1 MDHEN and CDR2 SYDVKM. The entire variable domain, with the rest obtained from reference TRBV28 and TRBJ2-2, is as follows: DVKVTQSSRYLVKRTGEKVFLECVQDMDHENMFWYRQDPGLGLRLIYFSYDVKMKEKGDIPEGYSVSREKKERFSLILESASTNQTSMYLCASSSLSGELFFGEGSRLTVL.

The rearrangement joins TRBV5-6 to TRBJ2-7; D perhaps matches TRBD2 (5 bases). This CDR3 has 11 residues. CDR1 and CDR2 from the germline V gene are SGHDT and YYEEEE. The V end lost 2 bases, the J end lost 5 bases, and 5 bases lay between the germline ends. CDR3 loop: CASSFGNEQYF. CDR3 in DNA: TGTGCCAGCAGCTTCGGGAACGAGCAGTACTTC.

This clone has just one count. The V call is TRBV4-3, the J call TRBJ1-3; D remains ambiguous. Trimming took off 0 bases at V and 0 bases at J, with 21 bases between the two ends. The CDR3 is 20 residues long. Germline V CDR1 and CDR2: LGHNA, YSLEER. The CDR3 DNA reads TGCGCCAGCAGCCAAGATCCTCGTGACGGACGCACGAGCTCTGGAAACACCATATATTTT. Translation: CASSQDPRDGRTSSGNTIYF.

The CDR3 is CASSLRRDSGNTIYF. CDR3 DNA sequence: TGTGCCAGCAGCTTGAGGCGGGACTCTGGAAACACCATATATTTT. V and J are TRBV5-6 and TRBJ1-3; D is ambiguous. Germline V gene data show CDR1 as SGHDT and CDR2 as YYEEEE. V lost 1 base and J lost 0, with 8 bases in between. The CDR3 is 15 amino acids.

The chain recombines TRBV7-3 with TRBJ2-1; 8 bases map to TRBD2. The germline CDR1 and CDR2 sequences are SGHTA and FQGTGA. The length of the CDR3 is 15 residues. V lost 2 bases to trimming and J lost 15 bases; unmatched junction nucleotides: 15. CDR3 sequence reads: CASSLDSGGRPFPFF. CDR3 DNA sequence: TGTGCCAGCAGCTTAGATTCCGGCGGGAGGCCGTTCCCGTTCTTC.

CDR3 amino acids: CASSLVGSGKTYEQYF. CDR3 sequence (DNA): TGTGCCAGCAGCTTAGTGGGTAGCGGGAAAACTTACGAGCAGTACTTC. The V gene is TRBV11-3, the J gene TRBJ2-7; 8 nucleotides align to TRBD2. The V gene end was trimmed by 1 base and the J gene end by 4 bases; junction bases not matched to a gene: 9. This CDR3 spans 16 amino acids. The germline V gene has CDR1 SGHNT and CDR2 YENEEA.

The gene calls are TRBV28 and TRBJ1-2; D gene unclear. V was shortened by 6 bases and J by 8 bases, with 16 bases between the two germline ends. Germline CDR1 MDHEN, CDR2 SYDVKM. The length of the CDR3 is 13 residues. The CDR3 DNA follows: TGTGCCAGCAGCAAGACACATTTAGGGGGCTACACCTTC. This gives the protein CASSKTHLGGYTF.

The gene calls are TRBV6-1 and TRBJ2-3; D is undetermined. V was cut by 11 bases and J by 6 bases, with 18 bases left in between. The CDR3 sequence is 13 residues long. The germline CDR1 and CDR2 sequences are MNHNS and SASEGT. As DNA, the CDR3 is TGTGCCGGGTCTAAGAGAGAGACCGATACGCAGTATTTT. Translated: CAGSKRETDTQYF.

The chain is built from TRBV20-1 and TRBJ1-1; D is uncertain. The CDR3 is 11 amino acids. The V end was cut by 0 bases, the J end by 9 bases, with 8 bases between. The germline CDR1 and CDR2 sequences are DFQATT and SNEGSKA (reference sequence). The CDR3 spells CSARDRRQAFF. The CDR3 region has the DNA TGCAGTGCTAGAGACCGACGGCAAGCTTTCTTT.

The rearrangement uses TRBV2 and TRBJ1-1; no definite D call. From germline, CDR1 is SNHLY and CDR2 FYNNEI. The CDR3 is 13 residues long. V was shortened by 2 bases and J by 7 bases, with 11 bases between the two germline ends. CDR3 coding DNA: TGTGCCAGCAGTGAATTTACGCGGGGTGAAGCTTTCTTT. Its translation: CASSEFTRGEAFF.

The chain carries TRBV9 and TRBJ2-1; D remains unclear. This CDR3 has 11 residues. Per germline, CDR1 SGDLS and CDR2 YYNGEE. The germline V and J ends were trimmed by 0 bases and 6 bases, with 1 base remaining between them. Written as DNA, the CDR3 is TGTGCCAGCAGCGTAGTCAATGAGCAGTTCTTC. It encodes CASSVVNEQFF.

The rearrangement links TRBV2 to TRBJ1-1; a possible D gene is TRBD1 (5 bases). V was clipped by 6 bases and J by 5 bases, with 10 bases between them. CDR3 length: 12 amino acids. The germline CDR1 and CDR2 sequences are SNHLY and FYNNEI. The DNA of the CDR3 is TGTGCCAGCAGCAGGGCTGGGACTGAAGCTTTCTTT. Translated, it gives CASSRAGTEAFF.

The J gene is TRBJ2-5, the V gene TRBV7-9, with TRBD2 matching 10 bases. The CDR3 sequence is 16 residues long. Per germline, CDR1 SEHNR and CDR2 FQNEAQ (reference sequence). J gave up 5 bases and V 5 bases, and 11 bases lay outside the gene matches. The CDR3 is CASSTGTSVSWETQYF. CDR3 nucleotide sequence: TGTGCCAGCAGCACCGGGACTAGCGTCTCGTGGGAGACCCAGTACTTC.

The CDR3 protein is CASSRIPDRGVQETQYF. CDR3 DNA sequence: TGTGCCAGCAGTCGAATTCCGGACAGGGGAGTACAAGAGACCCAGTACTTC. The chain links TRBV27 to TRBJ2-5; 9 bases map to TRBD1. Germline loops: CDR1 MNHEY, CDR2 SMNVEV (reference sequence). The CDR3 spans 17 residues. V shed 5 bases, J shed 2 bases, and the junction held 12 bases outside the gene matches.

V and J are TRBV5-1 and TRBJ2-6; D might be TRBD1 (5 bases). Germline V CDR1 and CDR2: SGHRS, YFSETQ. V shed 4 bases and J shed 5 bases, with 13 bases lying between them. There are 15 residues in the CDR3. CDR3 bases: TGCGCCAGCAGCCCAGGTTCAGGGCGGGCCAACGTCCTGACTTTC. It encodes CASSPGSGRANVLTF.

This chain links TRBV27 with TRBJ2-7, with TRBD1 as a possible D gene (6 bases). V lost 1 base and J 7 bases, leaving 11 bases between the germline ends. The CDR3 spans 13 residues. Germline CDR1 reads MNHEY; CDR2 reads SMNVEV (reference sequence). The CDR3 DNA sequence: TGTGCCAGCAGTTTATTACAGGGTCGTGAGCAGTACTTC. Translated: CASSLLQGREQYF.

This CDR3 is CASSPLDVLGEQFF. The CDR3 nucleotides are TGTGCCAGCTCACCTTTGGACGTTCTTGGTGAGCAGTTCTTC. The V and J genes are TRBV18 and TRBJ2-1; D is unclear. Per germline, CDR1 KGHSH and CDR2 LQKENI. The CDR3 is 14 amino acids. V gave up 3 bases and J gave up 9 bases, with 15 bases separating them. The variable domain in full, completed from reference TRBV18 and TRBJ2-1, reads NAGVMQNPRHLVRRRGQEARLRCSPMKGHSHVYWYRQLPEEGLKFMVYLQKENIIDESGMPKERFSAEFPKEGPSILRIQQVVRGDSAAYFCASSPLDVLGEQFFGPGTRLTVL.

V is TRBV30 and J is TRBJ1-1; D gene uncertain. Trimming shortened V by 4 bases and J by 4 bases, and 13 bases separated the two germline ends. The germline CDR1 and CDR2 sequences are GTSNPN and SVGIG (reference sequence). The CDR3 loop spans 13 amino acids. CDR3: CAWTTGVATEAFF. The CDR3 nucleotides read TGTGCCTGGACGACCGGGGTGGCCACTGAAGCTTTCTTT.

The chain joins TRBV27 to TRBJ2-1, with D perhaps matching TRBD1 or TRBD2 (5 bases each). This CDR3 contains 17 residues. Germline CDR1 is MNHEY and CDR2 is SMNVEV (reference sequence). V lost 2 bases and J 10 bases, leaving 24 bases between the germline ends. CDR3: CASSLGARRTGPGEQFF. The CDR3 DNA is TGTGCCAGCAGTTTAGGGGCTCGCCGGACGGGACCGGGAGAGCAGTTCTTC.

The CDR3 is CASSPLAGGYEQYF. The CDR3 coding sequence is TGTGCCAGCAGTCCTCTAGCGGGAGGTTACGAGCAGTACTTC. The gene calls are TRBV6-6 and TRBJ2-7, with TRBD2 matching over 11 bases. The CDR3 runs 14 residues. The junction had 4 bases not matched to a gene; V was cut back by 5 bases and J by 4 bases. Looked up from germline, CDR1 is MNHNY and CDR2 is SVGAGI (reference sequence).

CDR3 coding DNA: TGTGCCAGCAGTCCCCCGGGGAGGGGTTGGGACGAGCAGTACTTC. This translates into CASSPPGRGWDEQYF. V usage is TRBV27 and J usage is TRBJ2-7; 7 bases are a match to TRBD2. This CDR3 comprises 15 residues. V was pared by 5 bases and J by 5 bases, with 12 bases of the junction left unmatched. Germline values: CDR1 MNHEY, CDR2 SMNVEV (reference sequence).

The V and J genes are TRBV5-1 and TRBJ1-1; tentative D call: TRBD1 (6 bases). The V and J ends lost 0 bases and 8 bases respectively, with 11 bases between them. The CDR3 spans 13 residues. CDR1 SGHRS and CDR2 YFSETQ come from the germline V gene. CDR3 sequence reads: CASSLVVGTEAFF. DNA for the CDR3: TGCGCCAGCAGCTTGGTGGTAGGGACAGAAGCTTTCTTT.

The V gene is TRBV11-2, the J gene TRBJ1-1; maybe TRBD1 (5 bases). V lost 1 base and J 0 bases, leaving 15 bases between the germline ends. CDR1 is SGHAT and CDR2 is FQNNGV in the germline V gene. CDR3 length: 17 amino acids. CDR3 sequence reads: CASSLGQTMGMNTEAFF. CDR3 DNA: TGTGCCAGCAGCTTAGGACAGACAATGGGCATGAACACTGAAGCTTTCTTT.

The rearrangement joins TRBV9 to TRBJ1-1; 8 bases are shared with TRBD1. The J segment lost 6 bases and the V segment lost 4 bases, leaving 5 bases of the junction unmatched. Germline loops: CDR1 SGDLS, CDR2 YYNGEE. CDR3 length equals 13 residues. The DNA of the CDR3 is TGTGCCAGCAGCCTAATACAGGGGGCTGAAGCTTTCTTT. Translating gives CASSLIQGAEAFF.